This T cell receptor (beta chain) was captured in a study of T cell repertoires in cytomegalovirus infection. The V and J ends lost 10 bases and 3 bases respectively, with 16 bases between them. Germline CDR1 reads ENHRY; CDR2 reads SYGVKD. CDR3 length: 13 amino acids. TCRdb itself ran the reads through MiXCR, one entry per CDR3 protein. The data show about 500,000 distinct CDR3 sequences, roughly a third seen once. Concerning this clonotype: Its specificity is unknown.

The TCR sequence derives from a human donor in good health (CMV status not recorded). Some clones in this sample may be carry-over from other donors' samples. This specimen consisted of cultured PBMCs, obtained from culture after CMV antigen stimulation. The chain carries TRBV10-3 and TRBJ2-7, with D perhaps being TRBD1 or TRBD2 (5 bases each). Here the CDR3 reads CASVAGTNYEQYF. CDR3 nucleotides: TGTGCCAGCGTAGCAGGGACCAACTACGAGCAGTACTTC.